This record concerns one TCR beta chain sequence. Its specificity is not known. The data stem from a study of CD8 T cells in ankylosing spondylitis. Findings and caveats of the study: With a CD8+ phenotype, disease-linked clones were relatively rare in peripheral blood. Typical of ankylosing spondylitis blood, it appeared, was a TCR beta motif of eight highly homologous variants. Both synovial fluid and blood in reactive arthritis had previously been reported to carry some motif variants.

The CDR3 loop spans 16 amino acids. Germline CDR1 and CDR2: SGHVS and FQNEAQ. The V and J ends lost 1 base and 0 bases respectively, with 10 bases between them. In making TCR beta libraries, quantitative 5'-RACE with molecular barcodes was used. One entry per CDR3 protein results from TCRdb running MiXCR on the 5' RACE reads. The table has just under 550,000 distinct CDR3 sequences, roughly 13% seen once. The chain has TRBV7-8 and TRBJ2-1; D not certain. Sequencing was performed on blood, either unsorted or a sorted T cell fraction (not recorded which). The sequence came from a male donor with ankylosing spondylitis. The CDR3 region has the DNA TGTGCCAGCAGCTTAGGAAGACAAAGCTCCTACAATGAGCAGTTCTTC. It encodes CASSLGRQSSYNEQFF.